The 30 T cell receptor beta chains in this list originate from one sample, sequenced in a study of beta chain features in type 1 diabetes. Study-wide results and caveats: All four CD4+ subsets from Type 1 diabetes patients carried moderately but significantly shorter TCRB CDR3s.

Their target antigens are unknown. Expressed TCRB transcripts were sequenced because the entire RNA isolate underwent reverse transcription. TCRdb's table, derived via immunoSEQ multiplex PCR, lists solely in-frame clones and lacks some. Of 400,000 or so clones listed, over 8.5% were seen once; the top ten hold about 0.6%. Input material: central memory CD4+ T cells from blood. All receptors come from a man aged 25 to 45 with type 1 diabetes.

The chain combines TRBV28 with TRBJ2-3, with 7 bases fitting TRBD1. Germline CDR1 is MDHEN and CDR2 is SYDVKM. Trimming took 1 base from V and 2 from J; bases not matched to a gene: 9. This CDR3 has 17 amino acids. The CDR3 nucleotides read TGTGCCAGCAGTTTATTGTCCCCGGGACAGAACACAGATACGCAGTATTTT. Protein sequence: CASSLLSPGQNTDTQYF.

CDR3 DNA sequence: TGTGCCAGCAAACAGGGAGCTAACTATGGCTACACCTTC. This sequence encodes CASKQGANYGYTF. The chain is built from TRBV27 and TRBJ1-2; possible D gene TRBD1, 6 bases. The V and J ends lost 7 bases and 0 bases respectively, with 9 bases between them. CDR3 length: 13 residues. Germline-derived CDR1 and CDR2 are MNHEY and SMNVEV (reference sequence).

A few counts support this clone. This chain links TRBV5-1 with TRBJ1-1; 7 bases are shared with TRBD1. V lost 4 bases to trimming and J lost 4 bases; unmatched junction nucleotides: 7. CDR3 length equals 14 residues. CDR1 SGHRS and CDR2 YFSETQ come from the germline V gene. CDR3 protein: CASSTRQGGTEAFF. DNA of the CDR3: TGCGCCAGCAGCACCCGACAGGGAGGCACTGAAGCTTTCTTT.

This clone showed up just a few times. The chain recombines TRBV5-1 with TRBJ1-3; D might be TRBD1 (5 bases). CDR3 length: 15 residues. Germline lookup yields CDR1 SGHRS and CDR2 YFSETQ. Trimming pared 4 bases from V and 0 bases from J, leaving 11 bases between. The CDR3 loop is CASSLQGHSGNTIYF. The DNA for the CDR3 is TGCGCCAGCAGCCTTCAGGGCCACTCTGGAAACACCATATATTTT.

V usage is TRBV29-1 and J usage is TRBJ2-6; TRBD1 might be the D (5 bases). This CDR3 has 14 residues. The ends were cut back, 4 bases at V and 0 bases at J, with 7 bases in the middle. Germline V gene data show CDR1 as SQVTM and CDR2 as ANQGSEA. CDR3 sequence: CSVGGSSGANVLTF. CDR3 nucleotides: TGCAGCGTTGGGGGCAGCTCTGGGGCCAACGTCCTGACTTTC. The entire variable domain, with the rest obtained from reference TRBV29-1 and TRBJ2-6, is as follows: SAVISQKPSRDICQRGTSLTIQCQVDSQVTMMFWYRQQPGQSLTLIATANQGSEATYESGFVIDKFPISRPNLTFSTLTVSNMSPEDSSIYLCSVGGSSGANVLTFGAGSRLTVL.

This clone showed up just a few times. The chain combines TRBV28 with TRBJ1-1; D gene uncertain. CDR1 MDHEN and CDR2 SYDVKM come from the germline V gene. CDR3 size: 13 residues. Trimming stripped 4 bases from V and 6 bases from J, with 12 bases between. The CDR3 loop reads CASSSDPGSEAFF. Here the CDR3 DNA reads TGTGCCAGCAGTTCTGACCCAGGCTCTGAAGCTTTCTTT.

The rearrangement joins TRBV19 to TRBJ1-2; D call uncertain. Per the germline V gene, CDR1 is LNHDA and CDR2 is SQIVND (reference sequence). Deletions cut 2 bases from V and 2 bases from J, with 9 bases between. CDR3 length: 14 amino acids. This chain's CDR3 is CASSISLGNYGYTF. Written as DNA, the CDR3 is TGTGCCAGTAGTATAAGTCTTGGGAACTATGGCTACACCTTC.

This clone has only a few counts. CDR3 region: CASSVGQGAREQYF. The CDR3 DNA sequence: TGTGCCAGCAGTGTGGGGCAGGGGGCGCGGGAGCAGTACTTC. This chain joins TRBV2 and TRBJ2-7; the match to TRBD1 covers 8 bases. V shed 4 bases and J 7 bases; nucleotides not matched to a gene: 9. Germline V gives CDR1 SNHLY, CDR2 FYNNEI. This CDR3 contains 14 residues.

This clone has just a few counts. CDR3 sequence reads: CASSQVNSGGNEQFF. CDR3 sequence (DNA): TGCGCCAGCAGCCAAGTGAATAGCGGGGGGAATGAGCAGTTCTTC. This chain uses TRBV4-1 with TRBJ2-1, with 10 bases fitting TRBD2. Germline assignment: CDR1 MGHRA and CDR2 YSYEKL. The CDR3 has 15 residues. J lost 7 bases, V lost 1 base, and 4 bases had no gene match.

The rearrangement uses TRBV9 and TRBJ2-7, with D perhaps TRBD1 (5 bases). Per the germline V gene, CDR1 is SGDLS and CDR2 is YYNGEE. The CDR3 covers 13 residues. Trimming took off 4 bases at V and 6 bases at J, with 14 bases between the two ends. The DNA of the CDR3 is TGTGCCAGCAGCCCTCAGGGAACGGGCGAGCAGTACTTC. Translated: CASSPQGTGEQYF.

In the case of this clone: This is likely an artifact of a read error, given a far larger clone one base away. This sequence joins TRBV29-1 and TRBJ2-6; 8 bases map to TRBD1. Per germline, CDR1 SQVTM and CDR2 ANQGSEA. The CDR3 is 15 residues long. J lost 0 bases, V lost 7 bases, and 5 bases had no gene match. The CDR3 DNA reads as TGCAGCGGCGCGACAGGGGACTCTGGGGCCAACGTCCTGACTTTC. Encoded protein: CSGATGDSGANVLTF. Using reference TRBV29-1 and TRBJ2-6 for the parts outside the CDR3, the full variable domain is SAVISQKPSRDICQRGTSLTIQCQVDSQVTMMFWYRQQPGQSLTLIATANQGSEATYESGFVIDKFPISRPNLTFSTLTVSNMSPEDSSIYLCSGATGDSGANVLTFGAGSRLTVL.

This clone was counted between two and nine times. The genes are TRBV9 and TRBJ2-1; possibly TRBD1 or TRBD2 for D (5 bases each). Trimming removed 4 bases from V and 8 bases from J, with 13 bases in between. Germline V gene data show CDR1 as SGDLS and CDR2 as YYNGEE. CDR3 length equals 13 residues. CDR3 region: CASSSGSADEQFF. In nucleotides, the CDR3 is TGTGCCAGCAGCTCAGGGTCAGCGGATGAGCAGTTCTTC.

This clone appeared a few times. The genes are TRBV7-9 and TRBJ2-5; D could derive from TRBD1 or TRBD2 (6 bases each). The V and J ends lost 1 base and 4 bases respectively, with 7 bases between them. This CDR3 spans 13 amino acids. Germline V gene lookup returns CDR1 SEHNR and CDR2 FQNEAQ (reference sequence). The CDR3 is CASSLEGGETQYF. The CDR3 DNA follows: TGTGCCAGCAGCTTAGAGGGGGGAGAGACCCAGTACTTC.

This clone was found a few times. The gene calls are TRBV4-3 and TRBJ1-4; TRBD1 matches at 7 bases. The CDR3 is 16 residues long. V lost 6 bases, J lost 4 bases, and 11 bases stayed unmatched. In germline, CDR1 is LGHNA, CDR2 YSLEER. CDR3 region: CASRAGQAAVNEKLFF. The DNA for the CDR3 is TGCGCCAGCAGGGCCGGACAGGCCGCCGTTAATGAAAAACTGTTTTTT.

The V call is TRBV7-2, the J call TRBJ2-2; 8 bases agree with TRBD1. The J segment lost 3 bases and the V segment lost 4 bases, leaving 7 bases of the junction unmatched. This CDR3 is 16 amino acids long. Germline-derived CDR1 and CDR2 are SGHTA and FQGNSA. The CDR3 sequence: CASSSRTGSYTGELFF. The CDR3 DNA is TGTGCCAGCAGCTCCCGGACAGGGAGTTACACCGGGGAGCTGTTTTTT.

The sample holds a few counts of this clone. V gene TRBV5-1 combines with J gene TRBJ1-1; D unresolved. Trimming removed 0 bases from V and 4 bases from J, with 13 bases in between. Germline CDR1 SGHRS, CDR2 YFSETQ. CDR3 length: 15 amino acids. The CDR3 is CASSLVATKGTEAFF. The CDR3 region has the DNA TGCGCCAGCAGCTTGGTCGCAACAAAAGGCACTGAAGCTTTCTTT.

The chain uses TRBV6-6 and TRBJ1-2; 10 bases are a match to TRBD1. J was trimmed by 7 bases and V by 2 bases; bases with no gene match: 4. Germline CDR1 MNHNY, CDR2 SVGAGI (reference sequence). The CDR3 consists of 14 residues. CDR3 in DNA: TGTGCCAGCAGTTACACGGACAGGGGGGGTGGCTACACCTTC. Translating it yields CASSYTDRGGGYTF.

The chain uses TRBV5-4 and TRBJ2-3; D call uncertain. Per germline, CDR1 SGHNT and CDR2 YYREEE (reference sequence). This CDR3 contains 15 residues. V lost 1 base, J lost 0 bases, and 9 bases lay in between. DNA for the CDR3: TGTGCCAGCAGCTTGCGTACGGATAGCACAGATACGCAGTATTTT. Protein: CASSLRTDSTDTQYF.

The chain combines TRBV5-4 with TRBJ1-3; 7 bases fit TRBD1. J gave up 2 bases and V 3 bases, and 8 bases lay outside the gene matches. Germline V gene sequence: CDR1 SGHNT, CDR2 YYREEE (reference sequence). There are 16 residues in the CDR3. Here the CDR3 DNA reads TGTGCCAGCAGCTCGCGTACCCAGGGGGCTGGAAACACCATATATTTT. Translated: CASSSRTQGAGNTIYF.

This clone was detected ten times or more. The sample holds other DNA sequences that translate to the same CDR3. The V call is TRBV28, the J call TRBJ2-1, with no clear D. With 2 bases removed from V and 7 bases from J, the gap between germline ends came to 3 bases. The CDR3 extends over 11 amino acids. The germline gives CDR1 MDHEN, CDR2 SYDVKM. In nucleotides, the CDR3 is TGTGCCAGCAGTTTACATAATGAGCAGTTCTTC. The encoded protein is CASSLHNEQFF. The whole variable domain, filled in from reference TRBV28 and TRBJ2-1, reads DVKVTQSSRYLVKRTGEKVFLECVQDMDHENMFWYRQDPGLGLRLIYFSYDVKMKEKGDIPEGYSVSREKKERFSLILESASTNQTSMYLCASSLHNEQFFGPGTRLTVL.

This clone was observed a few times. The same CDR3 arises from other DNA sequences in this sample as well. CDR3 residues: CASSHRDKAFF. The CDR3 region has the DNA TGTGCCAGCAGCCATCGGGACAAAGCTTTCTTT. The V call is TRBV28, the J call TRBJ1-1, with D perhaps matching TRBD1 (6 bases). CDR3 length: 11 amino acids. With 6 bases removed from V and 9 bases from J, the gap between germline ends came to 11 bases. Germline CDR1 MDHEN, CDR2 SYDVKM.

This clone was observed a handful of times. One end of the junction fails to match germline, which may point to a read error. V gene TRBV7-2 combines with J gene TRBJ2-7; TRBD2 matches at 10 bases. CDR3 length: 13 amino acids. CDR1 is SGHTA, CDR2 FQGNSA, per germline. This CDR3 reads CASSSLVGTSAIF. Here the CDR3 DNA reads TGTGCCAGCAGCTCCCTAGTAGGGACTAGCGCAATCTTC.

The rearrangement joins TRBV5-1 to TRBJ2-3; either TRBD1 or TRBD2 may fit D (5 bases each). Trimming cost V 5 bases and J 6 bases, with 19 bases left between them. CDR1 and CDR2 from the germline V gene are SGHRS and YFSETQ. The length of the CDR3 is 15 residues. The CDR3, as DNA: TGCGCCAGCAGTTCCGCCGGGGCCTTGGGGGATACGCAGTATTTT. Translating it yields CASSSAGALGDTQYF.

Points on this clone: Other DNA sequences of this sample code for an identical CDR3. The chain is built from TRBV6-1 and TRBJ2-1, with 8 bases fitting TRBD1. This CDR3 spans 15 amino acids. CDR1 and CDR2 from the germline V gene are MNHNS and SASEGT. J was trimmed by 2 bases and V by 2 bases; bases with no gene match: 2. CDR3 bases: TGTGCCAGCAGTGAACAGGGGGCGGCCTACAATGAGCAGTTCTTC. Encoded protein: CASSEQGAAYNEQFF.

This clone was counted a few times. The CDR3 region has the DNA TGTGCCAGCAGCCGAACCCGGACGGGGGAGCAGTTCTTC. Translated, it gives CASSRTRTGEQFF. This chain uses TRBV6-5 with TRBJ2-1; the D gene is possibly TRBD2 (5 bases). The CDR3 runs 13 residues. From germline, CDR1 is MNHEY and CDR2 SVGAGI. The V end lost 6 bases, the J end lost 10 bases, and 16 bases lay between the germline ends.

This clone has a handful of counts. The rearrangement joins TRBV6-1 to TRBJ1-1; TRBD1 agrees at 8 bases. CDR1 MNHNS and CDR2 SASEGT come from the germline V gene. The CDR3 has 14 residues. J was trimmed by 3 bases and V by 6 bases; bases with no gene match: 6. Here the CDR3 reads CASSMDRADTEAFF. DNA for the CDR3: TGTGCCAGCAGCATGGACAGGGCGGACACTGAAGCTTTCTTT.

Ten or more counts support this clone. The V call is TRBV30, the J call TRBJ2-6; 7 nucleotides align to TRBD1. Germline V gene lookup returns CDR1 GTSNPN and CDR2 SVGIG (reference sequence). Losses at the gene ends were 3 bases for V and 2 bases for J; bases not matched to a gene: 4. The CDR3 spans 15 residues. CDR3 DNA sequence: TGTGCCTGGAGGCCCGACAGGGCTGGGGCCAACGTCCTGACTTTC. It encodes CAWRPDRAGANVLTF.

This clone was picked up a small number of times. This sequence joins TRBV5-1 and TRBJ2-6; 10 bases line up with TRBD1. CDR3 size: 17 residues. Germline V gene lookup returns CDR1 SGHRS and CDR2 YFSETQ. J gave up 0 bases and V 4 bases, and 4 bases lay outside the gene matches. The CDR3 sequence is CASSPRTGGSGANVLTF. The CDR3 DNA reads TGCGCCAGCAGCCCACGGACAGGGGGCTCTGGGGCCAACGTCCTGACTTTC.

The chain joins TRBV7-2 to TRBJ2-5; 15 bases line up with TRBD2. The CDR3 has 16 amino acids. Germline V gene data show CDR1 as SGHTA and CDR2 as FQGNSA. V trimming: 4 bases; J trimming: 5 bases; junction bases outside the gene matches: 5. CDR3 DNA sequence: TGTGCCAGCAGCTCCCCCGGGACTAGCGGGAGGGAGACCCAGTACTTC. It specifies CASSSPGTSGRETQYF.

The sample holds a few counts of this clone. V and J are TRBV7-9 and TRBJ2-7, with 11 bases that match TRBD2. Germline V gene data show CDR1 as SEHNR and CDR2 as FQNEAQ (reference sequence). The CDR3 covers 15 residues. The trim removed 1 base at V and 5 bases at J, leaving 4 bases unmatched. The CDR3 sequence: CASSLGLAGGHEQYF. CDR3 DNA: TGTGCCAGCAGCTTAGGGCTAGCGGGAGGCCACGAGCAGTACTTC.